These 7 T cell receptor beta chains were sequenced from one sample in a study of blood T cell repertoires in COVID-19. TCRdb's table, derived via immunoSEQ multiplex PCR, lists solely in-frame clones and lacks some. The profile shows about 81,000 clones, about 91% of them singletons. Sequencing was carried out using peripheral blood. The source of these receptors is a woman aged 80 or over with active COVID-19.

Here the CDR3 DNA reads TGCGCCAGCAGCTCCGGACAGGGGACAAACACCATATATTTT. Protein sequence: CASSSGQGTNTIYF. The rearrangement uses TRBV5-1 and TRBJ1-3; 9 bases align to TRBD1. The CDR3 contains 14 residues. In germline, CDR1 is SGHRS, CDR2 YFSETQ. V lost 3 bases to trimming and J lost 6 bases; unmatched junction nucleotides: 4.

This clone was observed a handful of times. The chain carries TRBV7-2 and TRBJ2-2; D gene ambiguous. The germline V gene encodes CDR1 SGHTA and CDR2 FQGNSA. This CDR3 region has 13 residues. V was pared by 2 bases and J by 2 bases, with 3 bases between. CDR3 loop: CASSLSNTGELFF. CDR3 sequence (DNA): TGTGCCAGCAGCTTATCTAACACCGGGGAGCTGTTTTTT.

The chain carries TRBV6-2 or TRBV6-3 and TRBJ2-3; TRBD2 agrees at 10 bases. The CDR3 length is 15 residues. The V gene's germline CDR1 is MNHEY and CDR2 SVGEGT. J was trimmed by 9 bases and V by 4 bases; bases with no gene match: 10. This CDR3 is CASSSSGSHQGTQYF. DNA of the CDR3: TGTGCCAGCAGTTCTAGCGGGAGTCACCAAGGGACGCAGTATTTT.

The CDR3 here is CASSTGQLLAGELFF. The CDR3 DNA is TGTGCCAGCAGTACCGGACAGCTACTTGCCGGGGAGCTGTTTTTT. V usage is TRBV28 and J usage is TRBJ2-2, with D maybe TRBD1 (6 bases). CDR3 length: 15 residues. The V end was cut by 5 bases, the J end by 6 bases, with 16 bases between. Germline lookup yields CDR1 MDHEN and CDR2 SYDVKM. Variable domain in full (rest from reference TRBV28 and TRBJ2-2): DVKVTQSSRYLVKRTGEKVFLECVQDMDHENMFWYRQDPGLGLRLIYFSYDVKMKEKGDIPEGYSVSREKKERFSLILESASTNQTSMYLCASSTGQLLAGELFFGEGSRLTVL.

The V call is TRBV2, the J call TRBJ2-6; 7 nucleotides align to TRBD2. The CDR3 has 16 residues. CDR1 SNHLY and CDR2 FYNNEI come from the germline V gene. J was trimmed by 0 bases and V by 9 bases; bases with no gene match: 8. DNA for the CDR3: TGTGCCAGTGGGAGGGGTCTCAGCTCTGGGGCCAACGTCCTGACTTTC. As protein: CASGRGLSSGANVLTF.

This chain links TRBV28 with TRBJ2-3; 11 bases agree with TRBD2. The CDR3 length is 16 residues. With V trimmed by 6 bases and J by 5 bases, 10 bases remained unmatched. Germline values: CDR1 MDHEN, CDR2 SYDVKM. In DNA form, the CDR3 reads TGTGCCAGCAGGGCCTGGAGGACTAGCGGGCAAGATACGCAGTATTTT. This encodes CASRAWRTSGQDTQYF.

In this sample, this clone turned up once. This sequence joins TRBV28 and TRBJ2-5; the match to TRBD2 covers 8 bases. Germline-derived CDR1 and CDR2 are MDHEN and SYDVKM. The ends lost 3 bases at V and 5 bases at J; junction bases unmatched: 8. The CDR3 consists of 15 residues. CDR3 bases: TGTGCCAGCAGTTTCTGGACTAGCATGGAGGAGACCCAGTACTTC. Translating gives CASSFWTSMEETQYF.